This is a list of T cell receptor beta chains from one sample in a study of blood T cell repertoires in COVID-19. Repertoires were generated with immunoSEQ multiplex PCR, while TCRdb's copy carries only in-frame clones and drops some. The data contain approximately 390,000 clones, around 87% of them singletons. Sample: peripheral blood. Receptors originate from a woman in her sixties with COVID-19, enrolled during active disease. Each CDR3 is given with its conserved first and last residue. A D gene is named only where the DNA matches it firmly. Only part of the rows carry a size: once, few, many, or a class if the clone is expanded.

>.|TRBJ1-2|TRBV3-1/TRBV3-2|.
TGTGCCAGCAGCCAAGAAGGGGAAGGCTACACCTTC
CASSQEGEGYTF
>.|TRBJ2-6|TRBV4-2|.
TGTGCCAGCAGCTACAAGGGGAATGGGGCCAACGTCCTGACTTTC
CASSYKGNGANVLTF
>.|TRBJ2-3|TRBV13|.
TGTGCCAGCAGGAGGCTAGCTGATAGCACAGATACGCAGTATTTT
CASRRLADSTDTQYF
>TRBD1|TRBJ1-2|TRBV6-5|.
TGTGCCAGCGGCCGACAGGGAAGCTTTGGCTACACCTTC
CASGRQGSFGYTF
>.|TRBJ2-3|TRBV5-4|.
TGTGCCAGCAGCTTGAAACTGAGCTTCACAGATACGCAGTATTTT
CASSLKLSFTDTQYF
>.|TRBJ1-1|TRBV4-2|.
TGTGCCAGCAGCCAAGTAGAATTACCGCTCATTGAAGCTTTCTTT
CASSQVELPLIEAFF
>.|TRBJ1-2|TRBV2|.
TGTGCCAGCAGCCCAGGGGCAGTGTATGGCTACACCTTC
CASSPGAVYGYTF
>.|TRBJ2-3|TRBV5-1|.
TGCGCCAGCAGCTTGAATCTAGGTCCCACAGATACGCAGTATTTT
CASSLNLGPTDTQYF
>TRBD1|TRBJ1-1|TRBV5-4|.
TGTGCCAGCAGCCATGGGGGGAGACAGGGAGGTACTGAAGCTTTCTTT
CASSHGGRQGGTEAFF
>TRBD1|TRBJ1-2|TRBV5-1|.
TGCGCCAGCAGACTCCGGGACAGGGATAACTATGGCTACACCTTC
CASRLRDRDNYGYTF
>.|TRBJ1-3|TRBV7-3|.
TGTGCCAGCAGCTTAACGCCGGGACTCCACTCTGGAAACACCATATATTTT
CASSLTPGLHSGNTIYF
>TRBD1|TRBJ2-7|TRBV7-3|few
TGTGCCAGCAGCTTTGACAGGGGCTACGAGCAGTACTTC
CASSFDRGYEQYF
>TRBD1|TRBJ1-3|TRBV7-6|.
TGTGCCAGCAGCTCATTCGGACAGGGGACTGGAAACACCATATATTTT
CASSSFGQGTGNTIYF
>.|TRBJ1-2|TRBV19|.
TGTGCCAGTAGTATATCGCTTACTGTCTATGGCTACACCTTC
CASSISLTVYGYTF
>.|TRBJ2-7|TRBV6-6|.
TGTGCCAGCACGGGCCCGGGGAGCGCAACCTACGAGCAGTACTTC
CASTGPGSATYEQYF